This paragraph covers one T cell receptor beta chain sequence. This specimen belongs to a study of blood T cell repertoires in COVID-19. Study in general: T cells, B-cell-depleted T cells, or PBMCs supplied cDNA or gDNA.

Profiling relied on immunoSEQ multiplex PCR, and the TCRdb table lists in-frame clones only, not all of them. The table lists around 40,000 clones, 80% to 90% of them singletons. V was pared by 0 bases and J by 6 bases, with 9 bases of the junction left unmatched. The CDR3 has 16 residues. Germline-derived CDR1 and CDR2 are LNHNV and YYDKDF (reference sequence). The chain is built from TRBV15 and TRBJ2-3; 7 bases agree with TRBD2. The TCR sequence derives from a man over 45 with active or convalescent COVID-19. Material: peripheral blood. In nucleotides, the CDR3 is TGTGCCACCAGCAGAGATCGGTGGGAGGGCCAGGATACGCAGTATTTT. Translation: CATSRDRWEGQDTQYF.